This T cell receptor beta chain derives from a study of cytomegalovirus exposure and HLA in healthy donors. Germline V lookup: CDR1 SNHLY, CDR2 FYNNEI. V gave up 6 bases and J gave up 1 base, with 9 bases separating them. The CDR3 extends over 13 amino acids. The study's findings and limits: Sequencing artifact likely explains a cluster of highly shared sequence variants.

With respect to this clone: The antigen is not known.

With 60 Vbeta and 13 Jbeta primers, the PCR was carried out. The method was immunoSEQ multiplex PCR; TCRdb's version includes in-frame clones alone and lacks a portion of them. Of approximately 95,000 clones in the sample, over 70% are singletons; the top ten hold roughly 11%. The sequence came from a man aged 18 to 29 in good health and CMV-seropositive. The material sequenced was PBMCs. This chain joins TRBV2 and TRBJ2-5; tentative D call: TRBD2 (5 bases). The DNA for the CDR3 is TGTGCCAGCAGGCCCACTAGCCAAGAGACCCAGTACTTC. Translated: CASRPTSQETQYF.